Below, 25 T cell receptor beta chains from the same sample are listed, as sequenced in a study of blood T cell repertoires in COVID-19. Assay used: immunoSEQ multiplex PCR; TCRdb lists only in-frame clones, some missing. The data hold 250,000 to 300,000 clones, with roughly 91% observed a single time. Source material: peripheral blood. The receptor source for this set is a woman aged 25 to 39 with COVID-19, enrolled during active disease.

This clone was seen a few times. The rearrangement links TRBV3-1 (or the pseudogene TRBV3-2) to TRBJ1-1; 7 positions agree with TRBD1. Looked up from germline, CDR1 is LGHDT and CDR2 is YNNKEL (reference sequence). The CDR3 totals 12 residues. J gave up 12 bases and V 2 bases, and 6 bases lay outside the gene matches. DNA of the CDR3: TGTGCCAGCAGCCAAAGACCAGGGGGGACTTTCTTT. Protein: CASSQRPGGTFF.

J is TRBJ1-2 and V is TRBV4-2; TRBD1 agrees at 10 bases. CDR3 length: 13 residues. Germline CDR1 reads LGHNA; CDR2 reads YNFKEQ. Trimming cost V 5 bases and J 11 bases; bases outside gene matches: 8. The CDR3 DNA reads as TGTGCCAGCAGCGAACCGGGACAGGGGTTTTACACCTTC. Its protein product is CASSEPGQGFYTF.

This chain links TRBV7-2 with TRBJ2-2; 7 bases fit TRBD2. Trimming at V came to 5 bases and at J to 7 bases, leaving 7 bases not matched to a gene. Germline V gene lookup returns CDR1 SGHTA and CDR2 FQGNSA. The CDR3 is 14 amino acids. The CDR3 nucleotides read TGTGCCAGCAGCGATCAACTAGCGATCGGGGAGCTGTTTTTT. It codes for CASSDQLAIGELFF.

The chain is built from TRBV4-1 and TRBJ2-5, with TRBD2 matching 9 bases. Germline CDR1 MGHRA, CDR2 YSYEKL. This CDR3 comprises 15 residues. J gave up 2 bases and V 4 bases, and 5 bases lay outside the gene matches. The CDR3 region is CASSRFLAGQETQYF. CDR3 in DNA: TGCGCCAGCAGCCGGTTCCTAGCGGGGCAAGAGACCCAGTACTTC.

This clone appeared a single time. The chain combines TRBV19 with TRBJ1-1; 7 bases fit TRBD1. The CDR3 is 15 amino acids. With V trimmed by 7 bases and J by 4 bases, 12 bases remained unmatched. The germline V gene encodes CDR1 LNHDA and CDR2 SQIVND (reference sequence). DNA of the CDR3: TGTGCCAGTACTGAGGGGGCGGTTCTTGGCACTGAAGCTTTCTTT. Encoded protein: CASTEGAVLGTEAFF.

V and J are TRBV15 and TRBJ1-6, with TRBD1 as a possible D gene (5 bases). CDR1 is LNHNV and CDR2 is YYDKDF in the germline V gene (reference sequence). The CDR3 length is 14 residues. Trimming cost V 2 bases and J 7 bases, with 9 bases left between them. DNA of the CDR3: TGTGCCACCAGCAGACCCGGGGGGAATTCACCCCTCCACTTT. Its translation: CATSRPGGNSPLHF.

The chain uses TRBV21-1 and TRBJ1-1. TRBV21-1 counts as a pseudogene. The CDR3 is 14 amino acids. CDR3 in amino acids: CASSERGGNTEAFF. CDR3 nucleotides: TGTGCCAGCAGTGAGAGGGGGGGGAACACTGAAGCTTTCTTT.

The chain has TRBV5-6 and TRBJ2-7, with TRBD2 matching 14 bases. With 0 bases clipped from V and 4 bases from J, the junction kept 3 bases outside the gene matches. The CDR3 is 16 residues long. Germline loops: CDR1 SGHDT, CDR2 YYEEEE. The DNA of the CDR3 is TGTGCCAGCAGCTTGGGACTAGCGGGGGGGCGGTACGAGCAGTACTTC. Its protein product is CASSLGLAGGRYEQYF.

CDR3 sequence reads: CSVPGQTPNTGELFF. Written as DNA, the CDR3 is TGCAGCGTCCCCGGACAGACCCCTAACACCGGGGAGCTGTTTTTT. The J gene is TRBJ2-2, the V gene TRBV29-1, with a weak D call TRBD1 (6 bases). This CDR3 region has 15 residues. Trimming took 6 bases from V and 2 from J, leaving 16 bases between them. Germline V lookup: CDR1 SQVTM, CDR2 ANQGSEA.

The chain combines TRBV9 with TRBJ1-6, with TRBD1 matching 10 bases. CDR3 length: 15 amino acids. CDR1 is SGDLS and CDR2 is YYNGEE in the germline V gene. With 4 bases clipped from V and 10 bases from J, the junction kept 8 bases outside the gene matches. The CDR3 DNA reads as TGTGCCAGCAGCCCCACGACAGGGGGCACCTCACCCCTCCACTTT. Translated, it gives CASSPTTGGTSPLHF.

The chain joins TRBV29-1 to TRBJ2-2; perhaps TRBD2 as D (7 bases). Per germline, CDR1 SQVTM and CDR2 ANQGSEA. This CDR3 spans 13 amino acids. V was cut by 3 bases and J by 7 bases, with 12 bases left in between. The CDR3: CSVDRGGVGELFF. In DNA, the CDR3 is TGCAGCGTTGATAGAGGGGGGGTCGGGGAGCTGTTTTTT.

V and J are TRBV28 and TRBJ2-5; 8 bases align to TRBD1. CDR1 and CDR2 (germline): MDHEN, SYDVKM. Losses at the gene ends were 5 bases for V and 3 bases for J; bases not matched to a gene: 8. CDR3 length: 15 residues. The CDR3 region is CASSVTGTGEETQYF. The CDR3, as DNA: TGTGCCAGCAGTGTTACCGGGACAGGAGAAGAGACCCAGTACTTC. Together with reference TRBV28 and TRBJ2-5, the CDR3 gives the full variable domain: DVKVTQSSRYLVKRTGEKVFLECVQDMDHENMFWYRQDPGLGLRLIYFSYDVKMKEKGDIPEGYSVSREKKERFSLILESASTNQTSMYLCASSVTGTGEETQYFGPGTRLLVL.

The CDR3 nucleotides are TGTGCCAGCAGTTTAGATAGGACTAGCGGCTTCTACGAGCAGTACTTC. Translation gives CASSLDRTSGFYEQYF. The chain has TRBV28 and TRBJ2-7, with TRBD2 matching over 10 bases. In germline, CDR1 is MDHEN, CDR2 SYDVKM. This CDR3 has 16 amino acids. The junction had 7 bases not matched to a gene; V was cut back by 2 bases and J by 3 bases.

The rearrangement links TRBV5-1 to TRBJ1-4; D gene ambiguous. V was clipped by 4 bases and J by 5 bases, with 15 bases between them. Germline V lookup: CDR1 SGHRS, CDR2 YFSETQ. The CDR3 sequence is 15 residues long. CDR3 region: CASSNSGRANEKLFF. In DNA, the CDR3 is TGCGCCAGCAGCAATTCCGGGAGGGCGAATGAAAAACTGTTTTTT.

V and J are TRBV19 and TRBJ1-2; weak D call: TRBD1 (5 bases). The V end lost 10 bases, the J end lost 0 bases, and 9 bases lay between the germline ends. The CDR3 totals 12 residues. The germline V gene encodes CDR1 LNHDA and CDR2 SQIVND (reference sequence). The CDR3 sequence: CATTGTNYGYTF. Written as DNA, the CDR3 is TGTGCCACCACAGGCACTAACTATGGCTACACCTTC.

This clone was counted between two and nine times. The rearrangement links TRBV7-6 to TRBJ1-2; D possibly corresponds to TRBD1 (5 bases). V lost 5 bases, J lost 4 bases, and 17 bases lay in between. This CDR3 region has 15 residues. Germline V gene data show CDR1 as SGHVS and CDR2 as FNYEAQ. Here the CDR3 reads CASSPDTAHLYGYTF. CDR3 nucleotide sequence: TGTGCCAGCAGCCCGGACACAGCCCACCTCTATGGCTACACCTTC.

This chain connects TRBV5-4 to TRBJ2-3, with 8 bases identical to TRBD2. Germline CDR1 SGHNT, CDR2 YYREEE (reference sequence). This CDR3 is built from 20 residues. V lost 4 bases to trimming and J lost 2 bases; unmatched junction nucleotides: 21. The chain's CDR3 is CASSLLRTGGFPLLTDTQYF. CDR3 coding DNA: TGTGCCAGCAGCCTCCTCCGGACGGGGGGGTTCCCCTTACTCACAGATACGCAGTATTTT.

The chain recombines TRBV20-1 with TRBJ1-1, with D maybe TRBD1 (5 bases). CDR1 and CDR2 (germline): DFQATT, SNEGSKA (reference sequence). The CDR3 extends over 11 amino acids. Trimming shortened V by 6 bases and J by 7 bases, and 12 bases separated the two germline ends. The CDR3, as DNA: TGCAGTGCGACCAGGGCAGGTGAAGCTTTCTTT. It specifies CSATRAGEAFF.

The V and J genes are TRBV3-1 (or the pseudogene TRBV3-2) and TRBJ2-3; tentative D call: TRBD2 (6 bases). Trimming shortened V by 1 base and J by 3 bases, and 14 bases separated the two germline ends. The CDR3 extends over 16 amino acids. CDR1 and CDR2 (germline): LGHDT, YNNKEL (reference sequence). The CDR3 DNA reads as TGTGCCAGCAGCCAAGGGAGGGGCCGGCAAACAGATACGCAGTATTTT. This codes for CASSQGRGRQTDTQYF.

This sequence joins TRBV28 and TRBJ1-6, with a possible D match to TRBD1 (6 bases). Germline CDR1 and CDR2: MDHEN and SYDVKM. Trimming shortened V by 5 bases and J by 11 bases, and 16 bases separated the two germline ends. CDR3 length equals 14 residues. This CDR3 is CASSQQGLGPPLHF. The CDR3 DNA follows: TGTGCCAGCAGTCAGCAGGGGTTGGGGCCACCCCTCCACTTT.

The genes are TRBV19 and TRBJ1-1; D possibly corresponds to TRBD1 (5 bases). V lost 5 bases to trimming and J lost 6 bases, with 13 bases between them. Per germline, CDR1 LNHDA and CDR2 SQIVND (reference sequence). The CDR3 spans 13 residues. CDR3: CASSYGGVAEAFF. The CDR3 nucleotides are TGTGCCAGTAGTTACGGGGGGGTGGCTGAAGCTTTCTTT.

V and J are TRBV19 and TRBJ2-7; 9 nucleotides agree with TRBD1. Germline-derived CDR1 and CDR2 are LNHDA and SQIVND (reference sequence). With 6 bases clipped from V and 5 bases from J, the junction kept 5 bases outside the gene matches. The CDR3 has 13 residues. Written as DNA, the CDR3 is TGTGCCAGTAGGGGACAGGGTTTCGACGAGCAGTACTTC. Translating gives CASRGQGFDEQYF.

The chain uses TRBV6-5 and TRBJ2-5; tentatively, D is TRBD1 (6 bases). Trimming pared 6 bases from V and 1 base from J, leaving 12 bases between. This CDR3 spans 14 amino acids. Germline V gene data show CDR1 as MNHEY and CDR2 as SVGAGI. For the CDR3, the DNA is TGTGCCAGCAGCCCAGGGGTTGTCCAAGAGACCCAGTACTTC. Its protein product is CASSPGVVQETQYF.

The rearrangement uses TRBV28 and TRBJ2-7, with D possibly matching TRBD1 (5 bases). The V end was cut by 6 bases, the J end by 1 base, with 25 bases between. CDR3 length: 18 residues. Germline CDR1 reads MDHEN; CDR2 reads SYDVKM. The CDR3 DNA is TGTGCCAGCAGCCCCGAGGTTGGTGCGGACATAGGATCCTACGAGCAGTACTTC. Translating it yields CASSPEVGADIGSYEQYF.

The V call is TRBV7-6, the J call TRBJ1-3, with D maybe TRBD1 (5 bases). V lost 1 base and J lost 2, with 12 bases in between. This CDR3 region has 16 residues. Germline V gives CDR1 SGHVS, CDR2 FNYEAQ. This CDR3 is CASSLVAGQAGNTIYF. DNA of the CDR3: TGTGCCAGCAGCTTAGTTGCAGGGCAGGCTGGAAACACCATATATTTT.